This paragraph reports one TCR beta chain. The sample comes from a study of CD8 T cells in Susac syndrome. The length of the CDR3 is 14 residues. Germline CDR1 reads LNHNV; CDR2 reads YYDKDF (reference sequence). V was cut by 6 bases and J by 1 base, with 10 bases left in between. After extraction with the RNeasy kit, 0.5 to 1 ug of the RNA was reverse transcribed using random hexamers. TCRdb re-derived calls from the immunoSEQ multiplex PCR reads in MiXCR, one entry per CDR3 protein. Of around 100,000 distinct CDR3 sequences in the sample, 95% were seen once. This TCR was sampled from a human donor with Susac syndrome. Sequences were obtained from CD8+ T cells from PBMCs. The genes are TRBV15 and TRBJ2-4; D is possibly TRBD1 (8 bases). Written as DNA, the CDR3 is TGTGCCACCAGACAGGGGGGGGCCAAAAACATTCAGTACTTC. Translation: CATRQGGAKNIQYF. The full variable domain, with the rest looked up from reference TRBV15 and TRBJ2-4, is DAMVIQNPRYQVTQFGKPVTLSCSQTLNHNVMYWYQQKSSQAPKLLFHYYDKDFNNEADTPDNFQSRRPNTSFCFLDIRSPGLGDTAMYLCATRQGGAKNIQYFGAGTRLSVL.